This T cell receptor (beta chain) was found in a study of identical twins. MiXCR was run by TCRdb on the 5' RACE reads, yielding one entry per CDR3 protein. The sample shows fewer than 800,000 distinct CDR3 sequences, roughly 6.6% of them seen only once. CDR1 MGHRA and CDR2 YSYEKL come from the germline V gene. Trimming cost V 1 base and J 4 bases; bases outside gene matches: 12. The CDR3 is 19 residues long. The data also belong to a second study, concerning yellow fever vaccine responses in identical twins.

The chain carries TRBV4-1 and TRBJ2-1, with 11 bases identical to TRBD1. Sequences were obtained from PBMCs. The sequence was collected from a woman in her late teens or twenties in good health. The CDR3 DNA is TGCGCCAGCAGCCAAGGATACCCGGGACAGGGGGTCAGGTACAATGAGCAGTTCTTC. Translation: CASSQGYPGQGVRYNEQFF.